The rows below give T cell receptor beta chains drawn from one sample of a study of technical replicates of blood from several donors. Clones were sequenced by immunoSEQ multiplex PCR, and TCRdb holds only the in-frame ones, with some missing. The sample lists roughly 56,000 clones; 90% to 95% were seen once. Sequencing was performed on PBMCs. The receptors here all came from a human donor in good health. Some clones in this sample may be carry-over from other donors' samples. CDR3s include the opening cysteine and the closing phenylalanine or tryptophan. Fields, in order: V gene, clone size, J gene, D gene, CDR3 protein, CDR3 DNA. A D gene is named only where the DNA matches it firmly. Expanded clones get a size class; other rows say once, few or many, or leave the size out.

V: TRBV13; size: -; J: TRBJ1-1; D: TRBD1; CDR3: CASSERQGGGTEAFF; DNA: TGTGCCAGCAGCGAAAGACAGGGAGGTGGTACTGAAGCTTTCTTT
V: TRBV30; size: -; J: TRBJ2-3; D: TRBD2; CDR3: CAWSVEGLAGVTDTQYF; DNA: TGTGCCTGGAGTGTAGAGGGGTTAGCGGGAGTCACAGATACGCAGTATTTT
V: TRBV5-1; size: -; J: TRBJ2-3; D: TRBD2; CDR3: CASSFGLATDTQYF; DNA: TGCGCCAGCAGCTTCGGACTAGCGACAGATACGCAGTATTTT
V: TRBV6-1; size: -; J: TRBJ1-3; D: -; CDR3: CASRSWGGRNTIYF; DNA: TGTGCCAGCAGAAGCTGGGGGGGCAGAAACACCATATATTTT
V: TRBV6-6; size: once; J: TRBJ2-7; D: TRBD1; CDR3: CASRGTGGVRQDEQYF; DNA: TGTGCCAGTCGGGGGACAGGGGGCGTTCGGCAGGACGAGCAGTACTTC
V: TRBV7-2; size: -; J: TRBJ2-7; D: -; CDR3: CASSLGLATYEQYF; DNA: TGTGCCAGCAGCTTAGGGCTAGCTACCTACGAGCAGTACTTC
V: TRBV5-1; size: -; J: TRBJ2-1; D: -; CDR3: CASSLGQPGNEQFF; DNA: TGCGCCAGCAGCTTGGGACAGCCCGGGAATGAGCAGTTCTTC
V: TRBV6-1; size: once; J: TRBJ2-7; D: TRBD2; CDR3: CASSGGTSGRPEQYF; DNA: TGTGCCAGCAGTGGAGGGACTAGCGGCCGGCCCGAGCAGTACTTC
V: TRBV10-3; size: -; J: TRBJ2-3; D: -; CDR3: CAISVDRGRPTLTDTQYF; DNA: TGTGCCATCAGTGTGGACCGGGGGAGACCGACCCTCACAGATACGCAGTATTTT
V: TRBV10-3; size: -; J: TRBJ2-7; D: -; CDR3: CAISESPLARPGSYEQYF; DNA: TGTGCCATCAGTGAGTCCCCTTTGGCCCGGCCGGGCTCCTACGAGCAGTACTTC
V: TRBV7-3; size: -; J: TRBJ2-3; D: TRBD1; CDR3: CASSLTGGAGDTQYF; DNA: TGTGCCAGCAGCTTGACAGGGGGCGCAGGAGATACGCAGTATTTT
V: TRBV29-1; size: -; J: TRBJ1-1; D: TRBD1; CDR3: CSVELGGGNTEAFF; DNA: TGCAGCGTTGAGCTAGGGGGCGGGAACACTGAAGCTTTCTTT
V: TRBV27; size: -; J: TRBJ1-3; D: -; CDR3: CASREWGARGNTIYF; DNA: TGTGCCAGCCGTGAATGGGGCGCTCGAGGAAACACCATATATTTT
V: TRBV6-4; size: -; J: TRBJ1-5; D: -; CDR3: CPQQWRGRVNQPQHF; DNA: TGCCCACAGCAGTGGCGGGGGCGAGTCAATCAGCCCCAGCATTTT
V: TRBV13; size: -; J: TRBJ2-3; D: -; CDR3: CASSPGDSHTDTQYF; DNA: TGTGCCAGCAGCCCGGGGGACAGCCACACAGATACGCAGTATTTT
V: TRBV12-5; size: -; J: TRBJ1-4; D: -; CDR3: CASGPGDGVIEKLFF; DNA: TGTGCTAGTGGTCCGGGGGACGGGGTTATCGAAAAACTGTTTTTT
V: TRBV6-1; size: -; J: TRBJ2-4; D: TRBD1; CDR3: CASSERQGISAKNIQYF; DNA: TGTGCCAGCAGTGAACGACAGGGGATCTCGGCCAAAAACATTCAGTACTTC
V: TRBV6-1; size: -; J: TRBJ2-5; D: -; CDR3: CASSGILGSQETQYF; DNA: TGTGCCAGCAGTGGGATTTTGGGCTCCCAAGAGACCCAGTACTTC
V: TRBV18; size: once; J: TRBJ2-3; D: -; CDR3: CASSPSRGLSDTQYF; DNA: TGTGCCAGCTCACCGAGCCGAGGACTCTCAGATACGCAGTATTTT
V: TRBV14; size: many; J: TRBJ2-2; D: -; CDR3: CASSQQLASTGELFF; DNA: TGTGCCAGCAGCCAACAATTAGCTTCCACCGGGGAGCTGTTTTTT
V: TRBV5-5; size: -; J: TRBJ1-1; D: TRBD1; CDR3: CASSLRTGYDTEAFF; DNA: TGTGCCAGCAGCCTACGGACAGGGTACGACACTGAAGCTTTCTTT
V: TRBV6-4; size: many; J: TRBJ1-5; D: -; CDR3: CASSEAANQPQHF; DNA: TGTGCCAGCAGTGAGGCGGCAAATCAGCCCCAGCATTTT
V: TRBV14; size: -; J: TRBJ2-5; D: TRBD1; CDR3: CASSSGTGVAAQYF; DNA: TGTGCCAGCAGCTCCGGGACAGGGGTTGCGGCCCAGTACTTC
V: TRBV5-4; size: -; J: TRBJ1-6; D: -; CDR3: CASSLGGPRSYNSPLHF; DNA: TGTGCCAGCAGCTTGGGGGGGCCCCGCTCCTATAATTCACCCCTCCACTTT
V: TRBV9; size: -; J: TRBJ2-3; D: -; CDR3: CASSVEGSGYTDTQYF; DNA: TGTGCCAGCAGCGTAGAGGGTAGCGGCTACACAGATACGCAGTATTTT
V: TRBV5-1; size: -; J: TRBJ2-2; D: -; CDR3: CASSLGAGHGTGELFF; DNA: TGCGCCAGCAGCTTGGGGGCAGGGCATGGCACCGGGGAGCTGTTTTTT
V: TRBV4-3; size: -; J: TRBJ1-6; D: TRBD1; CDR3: CASSPGLGQGNSPLHF; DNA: TGCGCCAGCAGCCCGGGACTCGGACAGGGGAATTCACCCCTCCACTTT
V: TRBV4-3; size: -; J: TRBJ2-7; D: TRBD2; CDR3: CASSQELVLAGGLEQYF; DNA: TGCGCCAGCAGCCAAGAACTGGTCCTAGCGGGAGGGTTGGAGCAGTACTTC
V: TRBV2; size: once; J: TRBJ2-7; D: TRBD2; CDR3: CASSTPTSGRGYEQYF; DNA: TGTGCCAGCAGCACTCCGACTAGCGGGAGAGGTTACGAGCAGTACTTC
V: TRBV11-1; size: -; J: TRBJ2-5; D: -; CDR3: CASSPSAAYQETQYF; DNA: TGTGCCAGCAGCCCATCTGCTGCGTACCAAGAGACCCAGTACTTC
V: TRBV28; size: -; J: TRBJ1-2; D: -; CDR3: CASSLRAGVEYGYTF; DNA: TGTGCCAGCAGTTTAAGGGCAGGGGTAGAGTATGGCTACACCTTC
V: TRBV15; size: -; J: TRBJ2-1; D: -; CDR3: CATSSSGSHEQFF; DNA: TGTGCCACCAGCAGCTCAGGAAGTCATGAGCAGTTCTTC
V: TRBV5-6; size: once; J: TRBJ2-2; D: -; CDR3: CASSALGGGRDTGELFF; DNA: TGTGCCAGCAGCGCCCTGGGGGGCGGGAGAGATACCGGGGAGCTGTTTTTT
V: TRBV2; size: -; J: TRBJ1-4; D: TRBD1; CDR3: CASNDRGGEKLFF; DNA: TGTGCCAGCAACGACAGGGGGGGTGAAAAACTGTTTTTT
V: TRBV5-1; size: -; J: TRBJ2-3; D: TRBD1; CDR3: CASSPGDRASTDTQYF; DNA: TGCGCCAGCAGCCCAGGGGACAGAGCTAGCACAGATACGCAGTATTTT
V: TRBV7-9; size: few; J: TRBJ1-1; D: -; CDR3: CASNLGVDTEAFF; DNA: TGTGCCAGCAACCTCGGGGTGGACACTGAAGCTTTCTTT
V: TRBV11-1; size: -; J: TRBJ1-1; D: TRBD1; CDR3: CASSPEGQGAPEAFF; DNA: TGTGCCAGCAGCCCTGAGGGACAGGGGGCCCCTGAAGCTTTCTTT
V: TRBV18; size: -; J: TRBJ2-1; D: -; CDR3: CASSPSLLSLYNEQFF; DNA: TGTGCCAGCTCACCCTCACTCCTCTCCCTGTACAATGAGCAGTTCTTC
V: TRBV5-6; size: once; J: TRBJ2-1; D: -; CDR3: CASSALRTSAYNEQFF; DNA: TGTGCCAGCAGCGCCTTGAGGACTTCGGCCTACAATGAGCAGTTCTTC